This T cell receptor (beta chain) was captured by sequencing in a study of blood T cell repertoires in COVID-19. About the research overall: The origin of the acute and convalescent COVID-19 samples was the United States, Italy and Spain.

Authors' processing steps: For nucleated cells, counts were estimated from reference gene primer amplification. Using immunoSEQ multiplex PCR, the repertoire was profiled, and TCRdb retains in-frame clones only, with some absent. Clonal size and the V and J genes are those of that table, whereas D and trimming came from the DNA. The sample includes hundreds of thousands of clones, 82% of them seen just once. Germline V CDR1 and CDR2: KGHSH, LQKENI. The CDR3 runs 15 residues. Trimming took 4 bases from V and 3 from J, leaving 15 bases between them. The V gene is TRBV18, the J gene TRBJ1-2; maybe TRBD1 (6 bases). Sequenced sample: peripheral blood. The TCR comes from a woman over 75 with acute or convalescent COVID-19. The CDR3 here is CASSLGAGMDYGYTF. The CDR3 region has the DNA TGTGCCAGCTCACTGGGGGCAGGTATGGACTATGGCTACACCTTC.